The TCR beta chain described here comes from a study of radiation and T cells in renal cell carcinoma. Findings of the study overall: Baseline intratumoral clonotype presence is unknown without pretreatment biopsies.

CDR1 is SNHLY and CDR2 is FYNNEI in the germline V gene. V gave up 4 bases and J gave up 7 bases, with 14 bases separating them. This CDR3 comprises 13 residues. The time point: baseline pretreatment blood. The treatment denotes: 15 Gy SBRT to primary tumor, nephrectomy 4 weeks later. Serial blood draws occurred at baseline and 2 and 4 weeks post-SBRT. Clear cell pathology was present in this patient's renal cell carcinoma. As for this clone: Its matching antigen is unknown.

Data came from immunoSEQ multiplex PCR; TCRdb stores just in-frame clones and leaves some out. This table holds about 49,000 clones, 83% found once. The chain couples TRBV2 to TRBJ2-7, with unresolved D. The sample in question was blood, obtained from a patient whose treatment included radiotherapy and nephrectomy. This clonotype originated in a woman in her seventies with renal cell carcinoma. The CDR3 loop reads CASSGRVLEEQYF. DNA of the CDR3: TGTGCCAGCAGTGGAAGGGTTCTGGAGGAGCAGTACTTC. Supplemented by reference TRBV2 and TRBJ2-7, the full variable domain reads EPEVTQTPSHQVTQMGQEVILRCVPISNHLYFYWYRQILGQKVEFLVSFYNNEISEKSEIFDDQFSVERPDGSNFTLKIRSTKLEDSAMYFCASSGRVLEEQYFGPGTRLTVT.